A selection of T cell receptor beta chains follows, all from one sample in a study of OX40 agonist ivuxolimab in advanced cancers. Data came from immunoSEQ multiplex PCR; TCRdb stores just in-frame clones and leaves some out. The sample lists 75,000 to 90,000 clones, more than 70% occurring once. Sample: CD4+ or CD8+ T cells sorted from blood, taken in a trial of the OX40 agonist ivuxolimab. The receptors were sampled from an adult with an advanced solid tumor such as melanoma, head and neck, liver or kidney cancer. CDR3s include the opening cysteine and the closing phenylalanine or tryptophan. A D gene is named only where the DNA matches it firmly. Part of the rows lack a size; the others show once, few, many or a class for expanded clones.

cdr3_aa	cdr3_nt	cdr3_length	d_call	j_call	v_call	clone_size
CAWAADSGNTIYF	TGTGCCTGGGCGGCTGATTCTGGAAACACCATATATTTT	13	.	TRBJ1-3	TRBV30	.
CASSREGQYSNQPQHF	TGTGCCAGTAGTAGGGAGGGACAGTATAGCAATCAGCCCCAGCATTTT	16	TRBD1	TRBJ1-5	TRBV19	.
CASRTGVSTGELFF	TGTGCCAGCAGGACAGGGGTGTCCACCGGGGAGCTGTTTTTT	14	TRBD1	TRBJ2-2	TRBV6-1	.
CASSPLGANPTSTDTQYF	TGTGCCAGCAGTCCACTGGGGGCCAACCCAACTAGCACAGATACGCAGTATTTT	18	.	TRBJ2-3	TRBV28	.
CASSSRDTNTEAFF	TGTGCCAGCAGTTCCCGGGACACGAACACTGAAGCTTTCTTT	14	.	TRBJ1-1	TRBV27	.
CASSVVGQGTGELFF	TGTGCCAGCAGCGTAGTAGGGCAGGGGACCGGGGAGCTGTTTTTT	15	.	TRBJ2-2	TRBV9	.
CASLPGTGLATQYF	TGCGCCAGTCTCCCCGGGACAGGTCTTGCTACGCAGTATTTT	14	TRBD1	TRBJ2-3	TRBV10-1	.
CASSLRHRTDTQYF	TGTGCCAGCAGCTTGCGGCACCGCACAGATACGCAGTATTTT	14	.	TRBJ2-3	TRBV5-4	few
CASSLGGFKNQPQHF	TGTGCCAGCAGCTTAGGGGGCTTCAAAAATCAGCCCCAGCATTTT	15	.	TRBJ1-5	TRBV7-6	.
CAWSRRGVTNSYGYTF	TGTGCCTGGAGTAGGAGGGGCGTGACCAATTCCTATGGCTACACCTTC	16	.	TRBJ1-2	TRBV30	.
CASSLGVWGEGTGELFF	TGTGCCAGCAGCTTAGGTGTTTGGGGGGAAGGCACCGGGGAGCTGTTTTTT	17	.	TRBJ2-2	TRBV7-9	.
CASSQAQGGDTQYF	TGCGCCAGCAGCCAAGCCCAGGGGGGCGATACGCAGTATTTT	14	.	TRBJ2-3	TRBV4-3	.
CASSVDRGHGANVLTF	TGTGCCAGTAGTGTTGACAGGGGGCACGGGGCCAACGTCCTGACTTTC	16	TRBD1	TRBJ2-6	TRBV19	.
CASSLRGFQPQHF	TGTGCCAGCAGCTTGCGGGGATTCCAGCCCCAGCATTTT	13	.	TRBJ1-5	TRBV7-8	few
CAWSVQGVANYGYTF	TGTGCCTGGAGTGTACAGGGGGTGGCTAACTATGGCTACACCTTC	15	TRBD1	TRBJ1-2	TRBV30	.
CASSLEGGGYTF	TGTGCCAGCAGCTTAGAGGGGGGTGGCTACACCTTC	12	.	TRBJ1-2	TRBV7-6	.
CASSLAAVGSGNTIYF	TGTGCCAGCAGCTTAGCGGCTGTCGGCTCTGGAAACACCATATATTTT	16	.	TRBJ1-3	TRBV7-2	.
CASSLSGTGNEKLFF	TGTGCCAGCAGCTTAAGCGGGACAGGGAATGAAAAACTGTTTTTT	15	TRBD1	TRBJ1-4	TRBV7-9	.
CASSGPNTGELFF	TGTGCCAGCAGCGGGCCGAACACCGGGGAGCTGTTTTTT	13	.	TRBJ2-2	TRBV6-4	.
CASSQDYRVAGYTF	TGCGCCAGCAGCCAAGATTACAGGGTGGCTGGCTACACCTTC	14	.	TRBJ1-2	TRBV4-3	few
CASSLPTGADTQYF	TGTGCCAGCAGCTTGCCAACGGGGGCAGATACGCAGTATTTT	14	.	TRBJ2-3	TRBV5-4	once
CASSISSEQYF	TGTGCCAGTAGTATAAGCAGCGAGCAGTACTTC	11	.	TRBJ2-7	TRBV19	.
CASSDRLAGGETQYF	TGTGCCAGCAGCGACAGACTAGCGGGGGGAGAGACCCAGTACTTC	15	TRBD2	TRBJ2-5	TRBV7-2	.
CASSLREGNSPLHF	TGTGCCAGCAGTTTACGGGAAGGTAATTCACCCCTCCACTTT	14	.	TRBJ1-6	TRBV27	few
CASSLARGSAEQYF	TGTGCCAGCAGCCTCGCGCGGGGGTCCGCGGAGCAGTACTTC	14	TRBD2	TRBJ2-7	TRBV7-2	few
CAWSGPSRDSPLHF	TGTGCCTGGAGTGGCCCGAGCAGGGATTCACCCCTCCACTTT	14	.	TRBJ1-6	TRBV30	few
CASSYKPPPLPLHF	TGTGCCAGCAGTTATAAACCTCCACCCTTACCCCTCCACTTT	14	.	TRBJ1-6	TRBV6-5	once
CASSLVEIGSEQYF	TGTGCCAGCAGCTTAGTCGAAATTGGGTCCGAGCAGTACTTC	14	.	TRBJ2-7	TRBV11-2	.
CASSQTGANVLTF	TGTGCCAGCAGCCAGACTGGGGCCAACGTCCTGACTTTC	13	.	TRBJ2-6	TRBV7-2	.
CASSPLLYGYTF	TGTGCCAGCAGTCCCCTACTCTATGGCTACACCTTC	12	.	TRBJ1-2	TRBV28	few
CASIRSQADYEQYF	TGTGCCAGCATCAGAAGCCAGGCCGACTACGAGCAGTACTTC	14	.	TRBJ2-7	TRBV2	.
CASTPTGGGTEAFF	TGTGCCAGCACCCCGACAGGGGGGGGGACTGAAGCTTTCTTT	14	TRBD1	TRBJ1-1	TRBV2	.
CASSPFRDAGTEAFF	TGCGCCAGCAGCCCATTCAGGGACGCCGGCACTGAAGCTTTCTTT	15	.	TRBJ1-1	TRBV4-1	.
CASSLNKGTNEKLFF	TGTGCCAGCAGCCTCAATAAGGGAACTAATGAAAAACTGTTTTTT	15	.	TRBJ1-4	TRBV9	.
CASSLSPGLAGVDTQYF	TGTGCCAGCAGCTTATCACCGGGACTAGCGGGGGTAGATACGCAGTATTTT	17	TRBD2	TRBJ2-3	TRBV7-3	.
CASSLAGTGGTFSDGYTF	TGTGCCAGCAGCTTGGCAGGGACAGGGGGCACTTTTTCTGATGGCTACACCTTC	18	TRBD1	TRBJ1-2	TRBV5-4	.
CAISETGTGRTDTQYF	TGTGCCATCAGTGAGACCGGGACAGGGAGGACAGATACGCAGTATTTT	16	TRBD1	TRBJ2-3	TRBV10-3	.
CASSIGTQETQYF	TGTGCCAGTAGTATTGGCACCCAAGAGACCCAGTACTTC	13	.	TRBJ2-5	TRBV19	.
CASSDNTGLPEAFF	TGCGCCAGCAGTGACAACACAGGGCTGCCTGAAGCTTTCTTT	14	.	TRBJ1-1	TRBV10-2	.
CASSWGLLTDTQYF	TGCGCCAGCAGCTGGGGTTTGCTCACAGATACGCAGTATTTT	14	.	TRBJ2-3	TRBV5-1	.
CATSRDRGPGNTIYF	TGTGCCACCAGCAGAGACAGGGGGCCTGGAAACACCATATATTTT	15	TRBD1	TRBJ1-3	TRBV15	.
CASSPQGSNTEAFF	TGCGCCAGCAGCCCGCAAGGGAGCAACACTGAAGCTTTCTTT	14	.	TRBJ1-1	TRBV5-1	.
CASSLGGGSYTEAFF	TGTGCCAGCAGTTTAGGAGGGGGGAGTTACACTGAAGCTTTCTTT	15	.	TRBJ1-1	TRBV7-3	once
CASSSAGYEQYF	TGTGCCAGCAGTTCTGCGGGCTACGAGCAGTACTTC	12	.	TRBJ2-7	TRBV6-6	.
CASSPRLAGGSYNEQFF	TGTGCCAGCAGCCCGCGACTAGCGGGGGGGAGTTACAATGAGCAGTTCTTC	17	TRBD2	TRBJ2-1	TRBV9	.
CASRDSGQAGSEQYF	TGTGCCAGCAGGGATTCGGGACAGGCGGGCTCCGAGCAGTACTTC	15	TRBD1	TRBJ2-7	TRBV2	.
CAWSMGVESTIYF	TGTGCCTGGAGTATGGGAGTGGAGAGCACCATATATTTT	13	.	TRBJ1-3	TRBV30	.
CASSYRDRAYNSPLHF	TGTGCCAGCAGCTACCGGGACAGGGCCTATAATTCACCCCTCCACTTT	16	TRBD1	TRBJ1-6	TRBV5-6	.
CASGGAGNSPLHF	TGTGCCAGTGGGGGCGCGGGGAATTCACCCCTCCACTTT	13	.	TRBJ1-6	TRBV6-1	.
CASSLQRNTEAFF	TGTGCCAGCAGCTTACAAAGGAACACTGAAGCTTTCTTT	13	.	TRBJ1-1	TRBV11-3	.
CASSLLEDYSTIEQFF	TGCGCCAGCAGTCTCCTAGAGGACTACTCCACAATTGAGCAGTTCTTC	16	.	TRBJ2-1	TRBV23-1	.
CASGSQANSPLHF	TGTGCCAGCGGATCCCAGGCCAATTCACCCCTCCACTTT	13	.	TRBJ1-6	TRBV6-1	.
CASSKEGLGGGPMNTEAFF	TGTGCCAGCAGCAAAGAAGGTCTGGGGGGCGGACCCATGAACACTGAAGCTTTCTTT	19	.	TRBJ1-1	TRBV21-1	.
CAWSSGKYGYTF	TGTGCCTGGAGCTCAGGGAAATATGGCTACACCTTC	12	.	TRBJ1-2	TRBV30	once
CASSLVTPTFKDTGELFF	TGTGCCAGCAGCTTGGTGACCCCAACTTTTAAGGACACCGGGGAGCTGTTTTTT	18	.	TRBJ2-2	TRBV5-6	.
CASSDSEGKTGGNQPQHF	TGTGCCAGCAGTGACTCGGAAGGGAAGACAGGGGGCAATCAGCCCCAGCATTTT	18	TRBD1	TRBJ1-5	TRBV6-4	.
CASSVEATGELFF	TGTGCCAGCAGCGTAGAAGCGACCGGGGAGCTGTTTTTT	13	.	TRBJ2-2	TRBV9	.